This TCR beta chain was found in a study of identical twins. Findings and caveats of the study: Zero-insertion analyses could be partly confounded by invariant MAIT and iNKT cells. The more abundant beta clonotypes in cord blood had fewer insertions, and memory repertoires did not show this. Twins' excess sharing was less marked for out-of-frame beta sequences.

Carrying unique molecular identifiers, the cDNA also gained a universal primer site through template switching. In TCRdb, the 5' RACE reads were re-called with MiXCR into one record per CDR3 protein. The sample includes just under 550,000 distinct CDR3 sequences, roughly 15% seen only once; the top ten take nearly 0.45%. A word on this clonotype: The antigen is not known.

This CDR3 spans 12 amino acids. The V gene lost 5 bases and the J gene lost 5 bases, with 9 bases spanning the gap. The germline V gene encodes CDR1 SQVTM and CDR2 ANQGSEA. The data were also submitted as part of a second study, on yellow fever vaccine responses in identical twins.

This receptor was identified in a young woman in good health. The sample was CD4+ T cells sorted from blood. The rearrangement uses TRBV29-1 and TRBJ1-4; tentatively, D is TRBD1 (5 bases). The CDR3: CSVRRGNEKLFF. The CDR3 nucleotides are TGCAGCGTTAGAAGGGGAAATGAAAAACTGTTTTTT.